Listed below are T cell receptor beta chains from one sample, sequenced in a study of T cells in Graves' hyperthyroidism and ophthalmopathy. TCRdb itself ran the multiplex PCR reads through MiXCR, one entry per CDR3 protein. Here the sample spans hundreds of thousands of distinct CDR3 sequences, nearly 20% being singletons. Sequencing used blood. These receptors all come from a man aged 35-49 years with Graves' ophthalmopathy. Each CDR3 is given with its conserved first and last residue. D genes are given only for firm matches. The size entry is marked missing in some rows and otherwise reads once, few, many or a size class.

V	size	D	J	length	CDR3	DNA
TRBV6-2/TRBV6-3	NA	TRBD1	TRBJ1-5	14	CANSVQGAGQPQHF	TGTGCCAACAGTGTACAGGGGGCAGGTCAGCCCCAGCATTTT
TRBV19	NA	NA	TRBJ1-2	17	CASSPNQGPKSWYGYTF	TGTGCCAGTAGCCCTAATCAAGGGCCCAAATCGTGGTATGGCTACACCTTC
TRBV11-2	many	NA	TRBJ2-1	12	CASSLGGHEQFF	TGTGCCAGCAGCTTAGGCGGGCATGAGCAGTTCTTC
TRBV7-8	NA	NA	TRBJ2-5	18	CASSTGNPQGGVKETQYF	TGTGCCAGCAGCACGGGGAACCCTCAGGGGGGAGTTAAAGAGACCCAGTACTTC
TRBV6-2/TRBV6-3	few	NA	TRBJ2-6	18	CASRGPRSMNSGANVLTF	TGTGCCAGCAGGGGCCCCAGGTCGATGAACTCTGGGGCCAACGTCCTGACTTTC
TRBV10-2	few	NA	TRBJ2-5	15	CASSELGLLAETQYF	TGCGCCAGCAGTGAGCTGGGACTCCTGGCGGAGACCCAGTACTTC
TRBV7-8	many	TRBD2	TRBJ2-2	16	CASSPWSGGGTGELFF	TGTGCCAGCAGCCCATGGAGCGGGGGGGGCACCGGGGAGCTGTTTTTT
TRBV28	NA	NA	TRBJ1-3	14	CASSLRGFGNTIYF	TGTGCCAGCAGTCTCCGCGGGTTCGGAAACACCATATATTTT
TRBV6-1	many	TRBD2	TRBJ2-5	16	CASRTNALAVQETQYF	TGTGCCAGCAGAACCAACGCTCTAGCGGTCCAAGAGACCCAGTACTTC
TRBV13	NA	TRBD1	TRBJ1-2	15	CASSLQGEVHYGYTF	TGTGCCAGCAGCTTACAGGGGGAAGTCCACTATGGCTACACCTTC
TRBV7-3	NA	NA	TRBJ2-1	13	CASSSRSRGEQFF	TGTGCCAGCAGCTCAAGGAGTCGGGGTGAGCAGTTCTTC
TRBV6-1	few	TRBD1	TRBJ1-1	15	CASRVQGTTRTEAFF	TGTGCCAGCAGAGTACAGGGGACCACCCGCACTGAAGCTTTCTTT
TRBV15	NA	NA	TRBJ1-5	15	CATSRVGGFNQPQHF	TGTGCCACCAGCAGAGTAGGGGGATTCAATCAGCCCCAGCATTTT
TRBV2	few	NA	TRBJ2-5	15	CASSLKRTRQETQYF	TGTGCCAGCAGTCTAAAGCGGACCCGACAAGAGACCCAGTACTTC
TRBV7-9	few	NA	TRBJ2-7	14	CASSTQVGPYEQYF	TGTGCCAGCAGCACCCAGGTGGGGCCCTACGAGCAGTACTTC
TRBV18	few	NA	TRBJ2-4	13	CASSSGAKNIQYF	TGTGCCAGCTCAAGCGGAGCCAAAAACATTCAGTACTTC
TRBV20-1	many	NA	TRBJ1-5	15	CSARDLGQGNQPQHF	TGCAGTGCTAGAGATCTAGGGCAGGGAAATCAGCCCCAGCATTTT
TRBV7-9	few	TRBD2	TRBJ2-3	17	CASSPLRASGSTDTQYF	TGTGCCAGCAGCCCACTCAGGGCTAGCGGTAGCACAGATACGCAGTATTTT
TRBV19	NA	TRBD2	TRBJ2-5	14	CASSIKRESETQYF	TGTGCCAGTAGTATAAAGCGGGAGTCAGAGACCCAGTACTTC
TRBV20-1	few	TRBD2	TRBJ2-1	19	CSATTGTGTSGGLYNEQFF	TGCAGTGCCACAACCGGGACAGGGACTAGCGGGGGACTTTACAATGAGCAGTTCTTC
TRBV5-6	few	NA	TRBJ2-7	13	CASSSGTLDEQYF	TGTGCCAGCAGCTCCGGGACATTGGACGAGCAGTACTTC
TRBV27	NA	TRBD1	TRBJ2-2	18	CASSSPAGTGPNTGELFF	TGTGCCAGCAGTTCGCCAGCAGGGACAGGGCCGAACACCGGGGAGCTGTTTTTT
TRBV29-1	NA	NA	TRBJ1-5	13	CSVAEGINQPQHF	TGCAGCGTTGCGGAAGGGATCAATCAGCCCCAGCATTTT
TRBV7-9	few	NA	TRBJ2-1	13	CASSLGGVHEQFF	TGTGCCAGCAGCTTAGGGGGGGTCCATGAGCAGTTCTTC
TRBV12-3/TRBV12-4	few	TRBD2	TRBJ2-5	17	CASSTSPRTSGGETQYF	TGTGCCAGCAGTACTAGCCCGAGGACTAGCGGAGGGGAGACCCAGTACTTC
TRBV4-2	NA	NA	TRBJ1-6	15	CASSQSQGNNSPLHF	TGTGCCAGCAGCCAATCCCAGGGTAACAATTCACCCCTCCACTTT
TRBV29-1	NA	TRBD1	TRBJ2-1	15	CSVAPPGQGEFEQFF	TGCAGCGTTGCCCCACCGGGACAGGGGGAATTTGAGCAGTTCTTC
TRBV12-3/TRBV12-4	NA	NA	TRBJ2-5	13	CASSLGPFETQYF	TGTGCCAGCAGTTTAGGCCCCTTTGAGACCCAGTACTTC
TRBV24-1	few	TRBD2	TRBJ2-1	16	CATSQGGLAFYNEQFF	TGTGCCACTTCCCAGGGGGGACTAGCGTTCTACAATGAGCAGTTCTTC
TRBV7-8	many	NA	TRBJ1-2	13	CASSAETRWGYTF	TGTGCCAGCAGCGCAGAGACGCGCTGGGGCTACACCTTC
TRBV9	few	NA	TRBJ1-1	15	CASTGIGAVNTEAFF	TGTGCCAGCACGGGTATAGGGGCGGTGAACACTGAAGCTTTCTTT
TRBV6-1	few	NA	TRBJ1-2	12	CASSSVWYGYTF	TGTGCCAGCAGTTCGGTATGGTATGGCTACACCTTC
TRBV20-1	NA	NA	TRBJ2-5	13	CSARDRYQETQYF	TGCAGTGCTAGAGATCGGTACCAAGAGACCCAGTACTTC
TRBV2	few	TRBD1	TRBJ2-2	14	CASGTDTNTGELFF	TGTGCCAGCGGGACAGACACGAACACCGGGGAGCTGTTTTTT
TRBV30	many	NA	TRBJ1-5	16	CAWGWSGTRSNQPQHF	TGTGCCTGGGGGTGGAGCGGGACGAGGAGCAATCAGCCCCAGCATTTT
TRBV12-3/TRBV12-4	many	TRBD1	TRBJ2-1	16	CASRPTGGHSYNEQFF	TGTGCCAGCAGGCCGACAGGGGGACACTCCTACAATGAGCAGTTCTTC
TRBV4-2	NA	NA	TRBJ1-1	19	CASSQDNWLEDAPNTEAFF	TGTGCCAGCAGCCAAGATAACTGGTTGGAAGACGCTCCAAACACTGAAGCTTTCTTT
TRBV4-1	NA	NA	TRBJ1-1	13	CASSHTENTEAFF	TGTGCCAGCAGCCACACAGAGAACACTGAAGCTTTCTTT
TRBV6-1	few	TRBD1	TRBJ1-1	13	CASIRDRNTEAFF	TGTGCCAGCATCCGGGACAGGAATACTGAAGCTTTCTTT
TRBV20-1	NA	NA	TRBJ1-1	13	CSAGSGGYTEAFF	TGCAGTGCTGGGTCGGGAGGGTACACTGAAGCTTTCTTT
TRBV30	few	NA	TRBJ1-6	15	CAWSIGWGSSSPLHF	TGTGCCTGGAGTATTGGGTGGGGCAGTTCTTCACCCCTCCACTTT
TRBV28	many	NA	TRBJ2-3	14	CASSTGTPTDTQYF	TGTGCCAGCAGTACCGGGACACCGACAGATACGCAGTATTTT
TRBV6-1	NA	NA	TRBJ2-5	14	CASSASTRQETQYF	TGTGCCAGCAGTGCCTCTACTAGACAAGAGACCCAGTACTTC
TRBV9	few	TRBD1	TRBJ2-1	16	CASSVVRQGAYNEQFF	TGTGCCAGCAGCGTAGTCCGGCAGGGGGCCTACAATGAGCAGTTCTTC
TRBV9	few	NA	TRBJ2-7	15	CASSVGGRLPYEQYF	TGTGCCAGCAGCGTAGGAGGACGGCTTCCCTACGAGCAGTACTTC
TRBV6-2/TRBV6-3	many	TRBD2	TRBJ2-3	24	CASSSTMFGSLTSGRPHFTDTQYF	TGTGCCAGCAGCTCCACTATGTTCGGCAGCCTGACTAGCGGGAGGCCCCACTTCACAGATACGCAGTATTTT
TRBV6-1	NA	NA	TRBJ1-6	14	CAISEDKGNSPLHF	TGTGCCATCAGTGAGGACAAAGGGAATTCACCCCTCCACTTT